This T cell receptor beta chain came from a study of T-cell memory formation after mild COVID-19. Germline CDR1 is SGHDN and CDR2 is FVKESK. The CDR3 spans 14 residues. V lost 2 bases and J lost 3, with 8 bases in between. In this sample, this clonotype turned up a few times. As yet, its antigen is unknown. Amplification by 5'RACE using constant-segment primers produced TCR alpha and TCR beta cDNA libraries that carried sample barcodes and UMIs. MiXCR was run by TCRdb on the 5' RACE reads, yielding one entry per CDR3 protein. This repertoire shows hundreds of thousands of distinct CDR3 sequences, around 27% found once; its top ten account for approximately 13%. General observations from the study: While clones contracting from day 15 to 85 were balanced between CD4 and CD8, later expanders leaned CD4+. Contracting CD8+ clones were enriched in EMRA, CD4+ mainly in CM and EM. Prior to infection, memory already included some responding clones, suggesting cross-reactive memory joined.

This clonotype was obtained from an adult woman who had mild COVID-19 (a few samples of this study predate the infection). Cell type and time point are not known. Material: PBMCs or a T cell subset sorted from them (not recorded which). The chain carries TRBV14 and TRBJ2-1; D not certain. The CDR3 loop reads CASSQRLSYNEQFF. CDR3 bases: TGTGCCAGCAGCCAAAGGCTGAGCTACAATGAGCAGTTCTTC. Variable domain in full (rest from reference TRBV14 and TRBJ2-1): EAGVTQFPSHSVIEKGQTVTLRCDPISGHDNLYWYRRVMGKEIKFLLHFVKESKQDESGMPNNRFLAERTGGTYSTLKVQPAELEDSGVYFCASSQRLSYNEQFFGPGTRLTVL.